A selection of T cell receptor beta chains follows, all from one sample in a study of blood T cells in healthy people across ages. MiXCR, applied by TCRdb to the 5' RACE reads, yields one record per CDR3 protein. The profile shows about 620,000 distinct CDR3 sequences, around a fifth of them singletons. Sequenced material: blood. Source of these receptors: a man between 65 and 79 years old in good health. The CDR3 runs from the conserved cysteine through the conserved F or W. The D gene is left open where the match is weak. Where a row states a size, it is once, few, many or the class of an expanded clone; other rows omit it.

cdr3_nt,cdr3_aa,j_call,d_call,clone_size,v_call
TGCGCCAGCAGCCCCTCGGGGGTTGGGGAGACCCAGTACTTC,CASSPSGVGETQYF,TRBJ2-5,.,.,TRBV5-1
TGTGCCACCAGCAGGATGACTAGCGACTCCCAGTTCTTC,CATSRMTSDSQFF,TRBJ2-1,TRBD2,.,TRBV15
TGCGCCAGCAGCTTGGGAGTAGCGGCGGGGTCCACAGATACGCAGTATTTT,CASSLGVAAGSTDTQYF,TRBJ2-3,.,few,TRBV5-1
TGCAGTGCTAGAGGGGTGGGCAATCAGCCCCAGCATTTT,CSARGVGNQPQHF,TRBJ1-5,.,.,TRBV20-1
TGTGCCAGCAAGGGTGGCGGGGGTAACAAAGAGACCCAGTACTTC,CASKGGGGNKETQYF,TRBJ2-5,TRBD2,few,TRBV12-3/TRBV12-4
TGTGCCAGTACCCTAGGCGCGGGACCTTACAATGAGCAGTTCTTC,CASTLGAGPYNEQFF,TRBJ2-1,.,many,TRBV19
TGTGCCAGCAGCCAAGATCCCGACACTGAAGCTTTCTTT,CASSQDPDTEAFF,TRBJ1-1,.,.,TRBV3-1
TGTGCCAGCAGCCAAGGGACCCCGAGGGTCTCAGATACGCAGTATTTT,CASSQGTPRVSDTQYF,TRBJ2-3,.,.,TRBV3-1
TGTGCCAGCACTTCTGGGCGGAAACAAGAGACCCAGTACTTC,CASTSGRKQETQYF,TRBJ2-5,.,many,TRBV2
TGCGCCAGCAGCCAAGATGAGGGACGAGATACGCAGTATTTT,CASSQDEGRDTQYF,TRBJ2-3,.,.,TRBV4-3
TGTGCCAGCAGCCAAGTGGGGACTCTCCAAGAGACCCAGTACTTC,CASSQVGTLQETQYF,TRBJ2-5,.,.,TRBV3-1
TGTGCCATCAGTGAAGACTTTCCAAGGGAGTTCTTC,CAISEDFPREFF,TRBJ2-1,.,few,TRBV10-3
TGTGCCAGCAGCGTAGCGGGAGTAGCCTACGAGCAGTACTTC,CASSVAGVAYEQYF,TRBJ2-7,TRBD2,.,TRBV11-1
TGCGCCAGCAGCCAAGGGGCGGGAGGGCTTGATGAGCAGTTCTTC,CASSQGAGGLDEQFF,TRBJ2-1,TRBD2,few,TRBV4-1
TGTGCCAGCTCACCACTCCGGGGCTTGGGCACAGATACGCAGTATTTT,CASSPLRGLGTDTQYF,TRBJ2-3,.,.,TRBV18
TGCAGCGTGGTTGGTTACTACTCCTACGAGCAGTACTTC,CSVVGYYSYEQYF,TRBJ2-7,.,.,TRBV29-1
TGTGCCAGCAGTGAAGCGGGGGATTATGGCTACACCTTC,CASSEAGDYGYTF,TRBJ1-2,.,.,TRBV6-1
TGTGCCAGCAGCTCCGAGGGGGTCACCATATATTTT,CASSSEGVTIYF,TRBJ1-3,.,.,TRBV11-2
TGTGCCAGCAGTTCCGACAGGCCGAACACTGAAGCTTTCTTT,CASSSDRPNTEAFF,TRBJ1-1,.,many,TRBV6-6
TGTGCCAGCAGTTTTCGGACTAGCGGGAGGGCCGGGGAGCTGTTTTTT,CASSFRTSGRAGELFF,TRBJ2-2,TRBD2,few,TRBV12-3/TRBV12-4
TGTGCCAGCAGCCCCGGCGGAAAACTGTTTTTT,CASSPGGKLFF,TRBJ1-4,.,many,TRBV7-2
TGCAGTGCTGGGGGGGGGCAGTACGACGTCGAGCAGTACTTC,CSAGGGQYDVEQYF,TRBJ2-7,.,few,TRBV20-1
TGTGCCAGCAGTGAAGATGGAGCTAGCGGGACATTCACAGATACGCAGTATTTT,CASSEDGASGTFTDTQYF,TRBJ2-3,TRBD2,.,TRBV6-1
TGTGCCAGCAGCGACCAAGACAGGGCGGGTGTCGGGGAGCTGTTTTTT,CASSDQDRAGVGELFF,TRBJ2-2,TRBD1,once,TRBV9